A single TCR beta chain is shown here with its context. The germline gives CDR1 MNHEY, CDR2 SMNVEV (reference sequence). This CDR3 comprises 16 residues. Trimming removed 5 bases from V and 4 bases from J; junction bases left unmatched: 10. This entry comes from a study of blood T cells in healthy people across ages. For the second PCR, which ran for about 6 to 11 cycles, a sample-barcoded 5' primer and a J-beta primer mix were used. TCRdb independently ran MiXCR on the 5' RACE reads; one entry per CDR3 protein. The sample shows 780,000 or so distinct CDR3 sequences, roughly three fifths of them seen only once.

V is TRBV27 and J is TRBJ1-4, with 7 bases aligning to TRBD1. This clonotype was obtained from a man in his forties in good health. Sequenced input: blood. CDR3 coding DNA: TGTGCCAGCAGTACATCGAGGGGGCGTTATAATGAAAAACTGTTTTTT. Protein: CASSTSRGRYNEKLFF.